The clone carrying this T cell receptor beta chain was detected a few times. The data belong to a study of early T cells in non-severe SARS-CoV-2 infection. TCRdb independently ran MiXCR on the 5' RACE reads; one entry per CDR3 protein. Found here are about 83,000 distinct CDR3 sequences, 8% to 13% of them singletons; the top ten hold 8% to 10%. V was shortened by 2 bases and J by 0 bases, with 7 bases between the two germline ends. CDR1 is KGHSH and CDR2 is LQKENI in the germline V gene. This CDR3 spans 15 amino acids. This material consisted of whole blood, taken at baseline. V is TRBV18 and J is TRBJ2-2; D unclear. This clonotype was obtained from an adult who was a healthcare worker with PCR-confirmed SARS-CoV-2 infection or an uninfected control (not recorded which). This chain's CDR3 is CASSPKGPNTGELFF. In DNA, the CDR3 is TGTGCCAGCTCACCAAAAGGACCGAACACCGGGGAGCTGTTTTTT.